This T cell receptor (beta chain) was recovered during a study of T cell clones after liver transplantation. The wider study: As an antigen-independent comparator, third-party-reactive TCRbeta sequences came from pre-transplant mixed lymphocyte reactions. Draws occurred before transplant, before withdrawal, and after complete or failed withdrawal.

Sequencing was performed with immunoSEQ multiplex PCR; in TCRdb, only in-frame clones are kept and a portion is missing. The repertoire includes around 9,100 clones, nearly 80% of them detected once, and around 18% sits in the top ten. The CDR3 sequence is 14 residues long. Germline V gives CDR1 SGHRS, CDR2 YFSETQ. V dropped 5 bases and J dropped 4 bases, with 15 bases sitting between them. The chain joins TRBV5-1 to TRBJ1-1, with a possible D match to TRBD1 (6 bases). Sequencing was performed on CD8+ T cells from blood, taken before liver transplant. This TCR was recovered from a human donor who received a liver transplant. CDR3 sequence reads: CASSYTGSGTEAFF. DNA of the CDR3: TGCGCCAGCAGTTATACAGGGTCGGGCACTGAAGCTTTCTTT.